This section outlines one T cell receptor (beta chain) sequence together with its context. The antigen is unknown. V lost 5 bases and J lost 5; bases outside the gene matches: 6. This CDR3 is 15 amino acids long. The germline V gene encodes CDR1 MGHDK and CDR2 SYGVNS. These data are taken from a study of T cell responses to AZD1222 COVID-19 vaccine. Assay used: immunoSEQ multiplex PCR; TCRdb lists only in-frame clones, some missing. Of tens of thousands of clones detected, over 75% appear once; the ten largest clones hold roughly a fifth. General observations from the study: The reported proportion of spike-specific TCRs targeting unmutated variant regions was nearly half. Among vaccine-associated CD4 TCRs, coverage spanned spike, with dominance at 160-218 and 743-854.

This TCR was sampled from an adult in good health. This sequence joins TRBV25-1 and TRBJ1-4, with TRBD1 identical over 9 bases. This sample comprised peripheral blood, obtained on day 0 of AZD1222 vaccination. The CDR3 spells CASSPRQGGNEKLFF. The DNA of the CDR3 is TGTGCCAGCAGTCCTCGACAGGGGGGAAATGAAAAACTGTTTTTT.